Each of the 32 T cell receptor beta chains below was sequenced from the same sample in a study of blood T cell repertoires in COVID-19. Assay: immunoSEQ multiplex PCR; the TCRdb copy retains only in-frame clones and omits some. Among some 59,000 clones listed, about 80% were seen once. Sequences were obtained from peripheral blood. These receptors all come from a man aged 25-40 years with COVID-19, enrolled during active disease.

This rearrangement joins TRBV7-8 to TRBJ1-1, with a possible D match to TRBD1 (5 bases). CDR1 is SGHVS, CDR2 FQNEAQ, per germline. CDR3 length equals 14 residues. Trimming removed 7 bases at V and 0 bases at J, with 12 bases between. The CDR3 coding sequence is TGTGCCAGCATATCGGGGGTTCTGAACACTGAAGCTTTCTTT. Amino acid sequence: CASISGVLNTEAFF. The full variable domain, in which reference TRBV7-8 and TRBJ1-1 provide the parts outside the CDR3, is GAGVSQSPRYKVAKRGQDVALRCDPISGHVSLFWYQQALGQGPEFLTYFQNEAQLDKSGLPSDRFFAERPEGSVSTLKIQRTQQEDSAVYLCASISGVLNTEAFFGQGTRLTVV.

In its sample, this clone was seen a few times. The genes are TRBV4-2 and TRBJ1-1; D is unresolved. V shed 4 bases and J shed 5 bases, with 11 bases lying between them. Germline V lookup: CDR1 LGHNA, CDR2 YNFKEQ. The CDR3 spans 13 residues. The CDR3: CASSPRTGTEAFF. CDR3 DNA sequence: TGTGCCAGCAGCCCAAGGACGGGAACTGAAGCTTTCTTT.

This chain joins TRBV27 and TRBJ2-1, with 10 nucleotides matching TRBD2. J gave up 2 bases and V 6 bases, and 13 bases lay outside the gene matches. In germline, CDR1 is MNHEY, CDR2 SMNVEV (reference sequence). The CDR3 consists of 18 residues. Written as DNA, the CDR3 is TGTGCCAGCAGCCCGGGAAAGCGGGGGGGTACGGCCTACAATGAGCAGTTCTTC. Protein sequence: CASSPGKRGGTAYNEQFF.

V usage is TRBV30 and J usage is TRBJ2-2; a weak D match, TRBD2 (6 bases). The CDR3 loop spans 14 amino acids. The germline V and J ends were trimmed by 3 bases and 5 bases, with 13 bases remaining between them. CDR1 and CDR2 (germline): GTSNPN, SVGIG (reference sequence). The CDR3 is CAWRIRGSTGELFF. CDR3 DNA sequence: TGTGCCTGGAGGATCCGGGGGTCAACCGGGGAGCTGTTTTTT.

This clone was counted a few times. This rearrangement joins TRBV24-1 to TRBJ2-7; possibly TRBD1 for D (5 bases). CDR3 size: 13 residues. The ends were cut back, 6 bases at V and 1 base at J, with 9 bases in the middle. Germline V gene data show CDR1 as KGHDR and CDR2 as SFDVKD. The CDR3 region is CATSRDSSYEQYF. DNA of the CDR3: TGTGCCACCAGTCGAGACAGTTCCTACGAGCAGTACTTC.

V is TRBV7-8 and J is TRBJ2-7; TRBD1 agrees at 10 bases. Germline V gives CDR1 SGHVS, CDR2 FQNEAQ. The CDR3 is 16 residues long. Unmatched junction bases numbered 10, after V lost 5 bases and J lost 3 bases. CDR3 in amino acids: CASSPLSGTGVYEQYF. CDR3 nucleotide sequence: TGTGCCAGCAGCCCCCTATCCGGGACAGGGGTCTACGAGCAGTACTTC. The entire variable domain, with the rest obtained from reference TRBV7-8 and TRBJ2-7, is as follows: GAGVSQSPRYKVAKRGQDVALRCDPISGHVSLFWYQQALGQGPEFLTYFQNEAQLDKSGLPSDRFFAERPEGSVSTLKIQRTQQEDSAVYLCASSPLSGTGVYEQYFGPGTRLTVT.

This clone was detected only a few times. V gene TRBV30 combines with J gene TRBJ2-5, with 9 bases that match TRBD2. The CDR3 runs 14 residues. The junction had 8 bases not matched to a gene; V was cut back by 4 bases and J by 5 bases. Germline V gives CDR1 GTSNPN, CDR2 SVGIG (reference sequence). The CDR3 region is CAWNFAGGQETQYF. The CDR3 bases are TGTGCCTGGAATTTCGCGGGGGGGCAGGAGACCCAGTACTTC.

This chain joins TRBV24-1 and TRBJ2-3, with D perhaps matching TRBD2 (5 bases). Trimming pared 9 bases from V and 5 bases from J, leaving 23 bases between. CDR3 length: 16 amino acids. Germline assignment: CDR1 KGHDR and CDR2 SFDVKD. Here the CDR3 DNA reads TGTGCCACCGGGAAGTCTGAGCACCCGGCGGGAGATACGCAGTATTTT. This translates into CATGKSEHPAGDTQYF.

The chain carries TRBV4-1 and TRBJ1-2, with D possibly matching TRBD1 (5 bases). The CDR3 has 16 residues. Germline V gene sequence: CDR1 MGHRA, CDR2 YSYEKL. V lost 0 bases and J lost 4, with 15 bases in between. The CDR3 sequence: CASSQDRRQHLYGYTF. The CDR3 DNA reads as TGCGCCAGCAGCCAAGATCGGAGACAGCACCTCTATGGCTACACCTTC.

CDR3 nucleotides: TGTGCCAGCAGCCGAACCCCGGGACTAGCAGACGGGACCCAGTACTTC. This sequence encodes CASSRTPGLADGTQYF. This chain links TRBV6-6 with TRBJ2-5; TRBD2 agrees at 9 bases. CDR3 size: 16 residues. Germline V lookup: CDR1 MNHNY, CDR2 SVGAGI (reference sequence). The junction had 15 bases not matched to a gene; V was cut back by 6 bases and J by 7 bases.

In nucleotides, the CDR3 is TGTGCCAGCAGCTTAGAGGGTTTTGCTGGAAACACCATATATTTT. Its translation is CASSLEGFAGNTIYF. V is TRBV5-6 and J is TRBJ1-3; D is ambiguous. The CDR3 length is 15 residues. The ends were cut back, 2 bases at V and 2 bases at J, with 11 bases in the middle. Germline values: CDR1 SGHDT, CDR2 YYEEEE.

A single count supports this clone. The CDR3 coding sequence is TGTGCCAGCAGGAGAACTAGCCCCTGGGCCGGGGAGCTGTTTTTT. Its translation is CASRRTSPWAGELFF. This rearrangement joins TRBV28 to TRBJ2-2; tentatively, D is TRBD2 (6 bases). The V end lost 6 bases, the J end lost 6 bases, and 17 bases lay between the germline ends. The CDR3 totals 15 residues. Germline V lookup: CDR1 MDHEN, CDR2 SYDVKM.

The chain uses TRBV11-2 and TRBJ1-1; D possibly corresponds to TRBD1 (5 bases). CDR3 length: 15 amino acids. With 7 bases removed from V and 1 base from J, the gap between germline ends came to 16 bases. Germline CDR1 is SGHAT and CDR2 is FQNNGV. CDR3: CASTVSRVANTEAFF. CDR3 in DNA: TGTGCCAGCACCGTATCCAGGGTAGCGAACACTGAAGCTTTCTTT.

The rearrangement uses TRBV19 and TRBJ2-7, with TRBD1 matching over 8 bases. CDR3 size: 14 residues. The germline V gene has CDR1 LNHDA and CDR2 SQIVND (reference sequence). V dropped 5 bases and J dropped 5; count of bases not matched to a gene: 8. The CDR3 sequence: CASSLDRGSHEQYF. The CDR3 nucleotides are TGTGCCAGTAGTCTCGACAGGGGATCCCACGAGCAGTACTTC.

The CDR3 loop reads CATSRDLGTGVEKLFF. CDR3 sequence (DNA): TGTGCCACCAGCAGAGATCTGGGGACGGGGGTAGAAAAACTGTTTTTT. This rearrangement joins TRBV15 to TRBJ1-4; D is perhaps TRBD1 (5 bases). This CDR3 is built from 16 residues. Trimming removed 0 bases at V and 8 bases at J, with 16 bases between. Per germline, CDR1 LNHNV and CDR2 YYDKDF (reference sequence).

J is TRBJ2-7 and V is TRBV12-3 or TRBV12-4, with 7 bases aligning to TRBD1. CDR3 size: 11 residues. The trim removed 7 bases at V and 4 bases at J, leaving 1 base unmatched. CDR3 in DNA: TGTGCCAGCACGACAGGGTACGAGCAGTACTTC. Protein product: CASTTGYEQYF.

This chain connects TRBV21-1 to TRBJ2-5; the table's TRBD1 call for D was not verified on the DNA. TRBV21-1 is reported as a pseudogene. The CDR3 loop spans 14 amino acids. The CDR3 bases are TGTGCCAGCAGCAAAGGGGCTCCCCGCGAGACCCAGTACTTC. It codes for CASSKGAPRETQYF.

This sequence joins TRBV5-3 and TRBJ1-1; 7 positions agree with TRBD1. TRBV5-3 qualifies as an ORF whose function is uncertain. The CDR3 runs to 16 residues. After removal of 4 bases from V and 2 bases from J, the junction contained 11 bases not matched to a gene. The chain's CDR3 is CARSHPTGRPNTEAFF. The DNA of the CDR3 is TGTGCCAGAAGCCACCCGACAGGGAGGCCCAACACTGAAGCTTTCTTT.

This rearrangement joins TRBV27 to TRBJ1-1, with unresolved D. This CDR3 region has 12 residues. V was clipped by 3 bases and J by 8 bases, with 10 bases between them. Germline CDR1 and CDR2: MNHEY and SMNVEV (reference sequence). DNA of the CDR3: TGTGCCAGCAGTTTCCCCAACGGGGAAGCTTTCTTT. Amino acid sequence: CASSFPNGEAFF.

CDR3 residues: CASGQGNEQYF. The CDR3, as DNA: TGTGCCAGCGGGCAGGGAAACGAGCAGTACTTC. The chain uses TRBV6-5 and TRBJ2-7; D is possibly TRBD1 (5 bases). The CDR3 length is 11 residues. Germline values: CDR1 MNHEY, CDR2 SVGAGI. With 8 bases removed from V and 5 bases from J, the gap between germline ends came to 10 bases.

Here the CDR3 reads CSVGRSTTGSEQYF. The DNA of the CDR3 is TGCAGCGTTGGGCGATCAACAACAGGGTCGGAGCAGTACTTC. The chain joins TRBV29-1 to TRBJ2-7; TRBD1 is a possible D gene (6 bases). Germline lookup yields CDR1 SQVTM and CDR2 ANQGSEA. The ends were cut back, 4 bases at V and 7 bases at J, with 20 bases in the middle. This CDR3 comprises 14 residues.

This chain joins TRBV28 and TRBJ2-3; D is unresolved. The length of the CDR3 is 12 residues. The V and J ends lost 6 bases and 0 bases respectively, with 4 bases between them. Germline CDR1 MDHEN, CDR2 SYDVKM. CDR3 protein: CASSVSTDTQYF. In DNA, the CDR3 is TGTGCCAGCAGCGTTAGCACAGATACGCAGTATTTT. Looking up the rest from reference TRBV28 and TRBJ2-3 gives the full variable domain: DVKVTQSSRYLVKRTGEKVFLECVQDMDHENMFWYRQDPGLGLRLIYFSYDVKMKEKGDIPEGYSVSREKKERFSLILESASTNQTSMYLCASSVSTDTQYFGPGTRLTVL.

V is TRBV19 and J is TRBJ2-6; D gene unclear. Germline CDR1 LNHDA, CDR2 SQIVND (reference sequence). There are 13 residues in the CDR3. Trimming pared 10 bases from V and 2 bases from J, leaving 9 bases between. This chain's CDR3 is CAISGTGANVLTF. CDR3 nucleotides: TGTGCCATTTCCGGTACTGGGGCCAACGTCCTGACTTTC.

The chain carries TRBV13 and TRBJ1-1; TRBD1 is a possible D gene (5 bases). V shed 6 bases and J shed 1 base, with 12 bases lying between them. Germline V CDR1 and CDR2: PRHDT, FYEKMQ (reference sequence). The CDR3 consists of 14 residues. CDR3 sequence: CASRLPGGNTEAFF. In DNA form, the CDR3 reads TGTGCCAGCAGACTCCCCGGGGGGAACACTGAAGCTTTCTTT.

V and J are TRBV11-3 and TRBJ2-7, with D possibly TRBD1 on 5 matching bases. The V and J ends lost 5 bases and 3 bases respectively, with 17 bases between them. In germline, CDR1 is SGHNT, CDR2 YENEEA. The CDR3 spans 15 residues. The CDR3 sequence: CASSPSGAGHYEQYF. CDR3 coding DNA: TGTGCCAGCAGCCCCTCTGGGGCAGGCCACTACGAGCAGTACTTC.

The chain couples TRBV12-3 or TRBV12-4 to TRBJ1-1; no definite D call. Trimming pared 7 bases from V and 3 bases from J, leaving 6 bases between. The CDR3 has 11 amino acids. CDR3 sequence reads: CASTSYTEAFF. The CDR3 DNA follows: TGTGCCAGCACGTCCTACACTGAAGCTTTCTTT.

V and J are TRBV28 and TRBJ2-7; D unresolved. With 7 bases removed from V and 0 bases from J, the gap between germline ends came to 19 bases. Germline-derived CDR1 and CDR2 are MDHEN and SYDVKM. The CDR3 is made up of 16 amino acids. The CDR3 region has the DNA TGTGCCAGCACCCCCCCCGTCGGCGGCAGCTCCTACGAGCAGTACTTC. It specifies CASTPPVGGSSYEQYF.

The chain carries TRBV4-1 and TRBJ2-3; the match to TRBD2 covers 10 bases. Germline V gene sequence: CDR1 MGHRA, CDR2 YSYEKL. V gave up 1 base and J gave up 4 bases; unmatched junction bases: 11. The length of the CDR3 is 18 residues. The CDR3 region is CASSQGPRAGGLSDTQYF. The CDR3 nucleotides read TGCGCCAGCAGCCAAGGTCCCAGAGCGGGAGGGTTGTCAGATACGCAGTATTTT.

About this clone: Other DNA sequences from this sample encode an identical CDR3 as well. CDR3 residues: CASRDSFSGNTIYF. As DNA, the CDR3 is TGCGCCAGCCGGGACAGCTTCTCTGGAAACACCATATATTTT. The genes are TRBV5-1 and TRBJ1-3; 7 positions agree with TRBD1. This CDR3 has 14 amino acids. Germline V gene lookup returns CDR1 SGHRS and CDR2 YFSETQ. Trimming took 7 bases from V and 0 from J; bases not matched to a gene: 4. The variable domain in full, completed from reference TRBV5-1 and TRBJ1-3, reads KAGVTQTPRYLIKTRGQQVTLSCSPISGHRSVSWYQQTPGQGLQFLFEYFSETQRNKGNFPGRFSGRQFSNSRSEMNVSTLELGDSALYLCASRDSFSGNTIYFGEGSWLTVV.

This clone was seen a handful of times. DNA for the CDR3: TGTGCCAGCAGTAGCGGGGACACCGGGGAGCTGTTTTTT. Translation gives CASSSGDTGELFF. The chain recombines TRBV6-4 with TRBJ2-2, with 7 bases fitting TRBD2. After removal of 5 bases from V and 3 bases from J, the junction contained 0 bases not matched to a gene. This CDR3 is built from 13 residues. The germline gives CDR1 MRHNA, CDR2 SNTAGT.

The chain has TRBV6-2 or TRBV6-3 and TRBJ2-2; 15 nucleotides line up with TRBD2. The germline V gene encodes CDR1 MNHEY and CDR2 SVGEGT. This CDR3 has 19 amino acids. Trimming took 2 bases from V and 1 from J; bases not matched to a gene: 5. The CDR3 spells CASSYRGLAGGLNTGELFF. The CDR3 region has the DNA TGTGCCAGCAGTTACCGGGGACTAGCGGGGGGCCTGAACACCGGGGAGCTGTTTTTT.

The rearrangement uses TRBV5-6 and TRBJ2-3; 11 bases are a match to TRBD2. V gave up 3 bases and J gave up 3 bases; unmatched junction bases: 6. Germline V gives CDR1 SGHDT, CDR2 YYEEEE. The CDR3 runs to 16 residues. CDR3 region: CASSWGTSGGTDTQYF. CDR3 nucleotides: TGTGCCAGCAGCTGGGGCACTAGCGGGGGAACAGATACGCAGTATTTT.